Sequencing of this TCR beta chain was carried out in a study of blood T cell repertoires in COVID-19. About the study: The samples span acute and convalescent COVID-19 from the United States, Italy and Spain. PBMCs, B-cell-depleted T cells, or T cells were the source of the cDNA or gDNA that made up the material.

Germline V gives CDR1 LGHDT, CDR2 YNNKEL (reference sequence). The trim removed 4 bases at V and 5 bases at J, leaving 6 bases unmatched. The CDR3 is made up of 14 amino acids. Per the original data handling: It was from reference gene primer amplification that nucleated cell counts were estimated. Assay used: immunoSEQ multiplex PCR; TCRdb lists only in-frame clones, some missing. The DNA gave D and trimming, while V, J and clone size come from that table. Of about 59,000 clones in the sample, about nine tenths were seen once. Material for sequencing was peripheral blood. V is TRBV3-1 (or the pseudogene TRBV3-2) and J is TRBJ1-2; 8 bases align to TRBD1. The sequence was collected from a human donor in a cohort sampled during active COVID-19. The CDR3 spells CASSLGQGGYGYTF. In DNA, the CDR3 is TGTGCCAGCAGCCTAGGACAGGGTGGATATGGCTACACCTTC.